This entry is about one TCR beta chain. These data belong to a study of shared clonotypes between healthy human individuals. Once extracted for a subset, genomic DNA was divided evenly among several immunoSEQ plates. Assay: immunoSEQ multiplex PCR; the TCRdb copy retains only in-frame clones and omits some. The data contain hundreds of thousands of clones, 70% to 80% of them singletons. When samples were unsorted, tens of millions of PBMCs were used for genomic DNA. In germline, CDR1 is SGHRS, CDR2 YFSETQ. The CDR3 loop spans 19 amino acids. The junction had 16 bases not matched to a gene; V was cut back by 4 bases and J by 2 bases.

What was sequenced was PBMCs. The receptor's source is a woman aged 40 to 50 in good health. Some clones in this sample may be carry-over from other donors' samples. V usage is TRBV5-1 and J usage is TRBJ2-1; 9 bases agree with TRBD2. The CDR3 region is CASSTRATSGGGPYNEQFF. The CDR3 nucleotides are TGCGCCAGCAGCACAAGAGCGACTAGCGGAGGGGGGCCCTACAATGAGCAGTTCTTC. The entire variable domain, with the rest obtained from reference TRBV5-1 and TRBJ2-1, is as follows: KAGVTQTPRYLIKTRGQQVTLSCSPISGHRSVSWYQQTPGQGLQFLFEYFSETQRNKGNFPGRFSGRQFSNSRSEMNVSTLELGDSALYLCASSTRATSGGGPYNEQFFGPGTRLTVL.